These T cell receptor beta chains were read from a single sample in a study of blood T cell repertoires in COVID-19. Sequencing used immunoSEQ multiplex PCR; TCRdb keeps in-frame clones, though not all of them. The data hold about 330,000 clones, with approximately 89% observed a single time. Sequencing was carried out using PBMCs or T cells enriched from blood (not recorded which). These receptors came from a woman aged 25 to 39 who had recovered from COVID-19. CDR3s include the opening cysteine and the closing phenylalanine or tryptophan. Fields, in order: V gene, clone size, D gene, J gene, CDR3 DNA, CDR3 protein. D genes are given only for firm matches. Rows give clone size only sometimes, using once, few, many, or a class for an expanded clone.

TRBV5-1	-	-	TRBJ2-3	TGCGCCAGCAGATACGAGGTTAATACGCAGTATTTT	CASRYEVNTQYF
TRBV5-4	-	TRBD1	TRBJ2-7	TGTGCCAGCAGCGTTAAGACAGGGGGCGAGCAGTACTTC	CASSVKTGGEQYF
TRBV6-5	once	-	TRBJ1-2	TGTGCCAGCAAGGCAGGGCCCCATGCTCAAGGCTACACCTTC	CASKAGPHAQGYTF
TRBV7-2	-	-	TRBJ1-3	TGTGCCAGCAGCTTATACAACCAGGGGTTTGGCTCTGGAAACACCATATATTTT	CASSLYNQGFGSGNTIYF
TRBV3-1/TRBV3-2	-	TRBD1	TRBJ2-7	TGTGCCAGCAGCCCTGGACAGGGGGGCGGCTACGAGCAGTACTTC	CASSPGQGGGYEQYF
TRBV5-4	-	-	TRBJ2-1	TGTGCCAGCAGCTCCCAGGGAAACGACAATGAGCAGTTCTTC	CASSSQGNDNEQFF
TRBV5-1	-	-	TRBJ2-5	TGCGCCAGCAGCCCCGGGACTCCCCAGGGCCAGTACTTC	CASSPGTPQGQYF
TRBV15	-	TRBD1	TRBJ2-2	TGTGCCACCAGCCCAGGGGGACAGAACACCGGGGAGCTGTTTTTT	CATSPGGQNTGELFF
TRBV30	-	-	TRBJ1-1	TGTGCCTGGAGTAAGGGAGGGGCAGGCACTGAAGCTTTCTTT	CAWSKGGAGTEAFF
TRBV6-5	once	-	TRBJ1-2	TGTGCCAGCAGTTCAGGGGTTAACTATGGCTACACCTTC	CASSSGVNYGYTF
TRBV27	-	TRBD1	TRBJ1-5	TGTGCCAGCAGCCTAGGGACAGGGGATAGACAGCCCCAGCATTTT	CASSLGTGDRQPQHF
TRBV6-5	-	-	TRBJ1-2	TGTGCCAGCATTTCTGCAGGGGTCGGCTACACCTTC	CASISAGVGYTF
TRBV7-2	-	TRBD1	TRBJ1-2	TGTGCCAGCAGCTTTGGACAGGGCGTTTCTTATTTCGCCGATGGCTACACCTTC	CASSFGQGVSYFADGYTF
TRBV30	-	-	TRBJ1-1	TGTGCCTGGATGTGGGGGGGGAACACTGAAGCTTTCTTT	CAWMWGGNTEAFF
TRBV9	-	-	TRBJ1-5	TGTGCCAGCAGCGCGGGGGGGGGACAACAGCCCCAGCATTTT	CASSAGGGQQPQHF
TRBV6-5	-	-	TRBJ2-1	TGTGCCAGCAGTCCCGGCGGCTCCGAGCAGTTCTTC	CASSPGGSEQFF
TRBV10-1	once	TRBD1	TRBJ1-5	TGCGCCAGCAGCGGACAGGGGGCTGGTCAGCCCCAGCATTTT	CASSGQGAGQPQHF
TRBV18	-	-	TRBJ1-4	TGTGCCAGCTCACCCACTACAGGGATATTCGAAAAACTGTTTTTT	CASSPTTGIFEKLFF
TRBV30	-	-	TRBJ1-1	TGTGCCTGGAAGAAACAGGGCCGGTGGGACACTGAAGCTTTCTTT	CAWKKQGRWDTEAFF
TRBV7-2	-	TRBD1	TRBJ1-3	TGTGCCAGCAGCTCAAACCGGGCGCACAGGGGGCAGGGAAACACCATATATTTT	CASSSNRAHRGQGNTIYF
TRBV20-1	-	-	TRBJ1-2	TGCAGTGCTAGTAATCTGGGGGGGAACGGGCCCAACTATGGCTACACCTTC	CSASNLGGNGPNYGYTF
TRBV24-1	-	TRBD1	TRBJ1-2	TGTGCCACCAGCCTGACAGGGTCTAATGGCTACACCTTC	CATSLTGSNGYTF
TRBV5-4	-	-	TRBJ1-2	TGTGCCAGCAGCTTGTCAGGGCGCTATGGCTACACCTTC	CASSLSGRYGYTF
TRBV6-4	-	-	TRBJ1-5	TGTGCCAGCAGTGACTCGCGAGTGGAGACCCTTTCGCAGCCCCAGCATTTT	CASSDSRVETLSQPQHF
TRBV20-1	-	TRBD1	TRBJ1-1	TGCAGTCTCAGACAGGGCTCCGAAGCTTTCTTT	CSLRQGSEAFF
TRBV5-1	-	TRBD1	TRBJ1-1	TGCGCCAGCAGCTCCCGGCCAACAGGGGGCAGTCGGCCTGAAGCTTTCTTT	CASSSRPTGGSRPEAFF
TRBV29-1	once	-	TRBJ1-3	TGCAGCGTTTTATCCTTCTCTGGAAACACCATATATTTT	CSVLSFSGNTIYF
TRBV18	-	TRBD1	TRBJ2-3	TGTGCCAGCTCACCGGACAGGGACACAGATACGCAGTATTTT	CASSPDRDTDTQYF
TRBV11-1	-	TRBD2	TRBJ2-3	TGTGCCAGCAGACCTAGCGGGGGGCTCACAGATACGCAGTATTTT	CASRPSGGLTDTQYF
TRBV20-1	few	TRBD1	TRBJ1-1	TGCAGTGCTAGTGGACAGGGGGCGGAAGCTTTCTTT	CSASGQGAEAFF
TRBV7-9	once	-	TRBJ1-2	TGTGCCAGCAGCTTTTTACACCGCTATGGCTACACCTTC	CASSFLHRYGYTF